The next 22 T cell receptor beta chains were all read from a single sample in a study of blood T cell repertoires in COVID-19. This table comes from immunoSEQ multiplex PCR, and its TCRdb copy is limited to in-frame clones, with some not included. The sample lists some 230,000 clones, 82% occurring once. Sequenced material: peripheral blood. These receptors were collected from a woman aged 80 or over with COVID-19, enrolled during active disease.

This clone was counted a single time. The genes are TRBV6-1 and TRBJ1-4; D not certain. Germline V lookup: CDR1 MNHNS, CDR2 SASEGT. The V gene lost 2 bases and the J gene lost 15 bases, with 10 bases spanning the gap. The CDR3 length is 11 residues. In nucleotides, the CDR3 is TGTGCCAGCAGTGAATCCCTGAGAATGTTTTTT. It is translated as CASSESLRMFF.

The chain joins TRBV27 to TRBJ1-6; TRBD1 matches at 9 bases. Germline CDR1 and CDR2: MNHEY and SMNVEV (reference sequence). The CDR3 is 16 amino acids. The V segment lost 6 bases and the J segment 6 bases; nucleotides outside the gene matches: 9. As DNA, the CDR3 is TGTGCCAGCAGCCTGTCGTGGGGACAGGGTAATTCACCCCTCCACTTT. Protein product: CASSLSWGQGNSPLHF.

The V and J genes are TRBV9 and TRBJ2-3; D not resolved. Germline values: CDR1 SGDLS, CDR2 YYNGEE. The CDR3 totals 15 residues. Trimming took off 0 bases at V and 0 bases at J, with 8 bases between the two ends. The chain's CDR3 is CASSVGSGSTDTQYF. The CDR3 coding sequence is TGTGCCAGCAGCGTAGGCTCAGGCAGCACAGATACGCAGTATTTT.

V usage is TRBV10-1 and J usage is TRBJ2-2, with D maybe TRBD1 (5 bases). Germline V gives CDR1 WNHNN, CDR2 SYGVQD (reference sequence). Trimming took off 10 bases at V and 5 bases at J, with 14 bases between the two ends. This CDR3 has 13 residues. The CDR3 region is CANLSSGTGELFF. As DNA, the CDR3 is TGCGCCAACCTCTCATCAGGGACCGGGGAGCTGTTTTTT.

This chain uses TRBV6-5 with TRBJ1-2; D not resolved. V lost 0 bases and J lost 5, with 10 bases in between. Germline values: CDR1 MNHEY, CDR2 SVGAGI. The CDR3 has 14 amino acids. CDR3 coding DNA: TGTGCCAGCAGTTACTCCTCGATCGCGTATGGCTACACCTTC. Amino acid sequence: CASSYSSIAYGYTF.

The chain has TRBV19 and TRBJ2-7; 10 bases are shared with TRBD1. Germline V gene sequence: CDR1 LNHDA, CDR2 SQIVND (reference sequence). With 3 bases clipped from V and 2 bases from J, the junction kept 4 bases outside the gene matches. This CDR3 contains 15 residues. CDR3 bases: TGTGCCAGTAGTATCCCCGGGACAGGGGCCTACGAGCAGTACTTC. It specifies CASSIPGTGAYEQYF.

This clone is labeled as medium-sized. The V and J genes are TRBV25-1 and TRBJ2-2, with 8 nucleotides matching TRBD1. This CDR3 contains 17 residues. Germline CDR1 reads MGHDK; CDR2 reads SYGVNS. With V trimmed by 8 bases and J by 3 bases, 14 bases remained unmatched. The CDR3 spells CASLPPSGGADTGELFF. DNA of the CDR3: TGTGCCAGCTTACCCCCCTCAGGGGGCGCGGACACCGGGGAGCTGTTTTTT.

Comments on this clone: This sample includes further DNA sequences coding for the same CDR3. This chain joins TRBV28 and TRBJ2-7; TRBD1 agrees at 11 bases. The CDR3 runs 14 residues. Per germline, CDR1 MDHEN and CDR2 SYDVKM. With V trimmed by 5 bases and J by 3 bases, 3 bases remained unmatched. For the CDR3, the DNA is TGTGCCAGCAGTGGGACAGGGGGATTCTACGAGCAGTACTTC. This translates into CASSGTGGFYEQYF.

The chain joins TRBV2 to TRBJ2-1; no clear D. The CDR3 loop spans 11 amino acids. Germline V gene lookup returns CDR1 SNHLY and CDR2 FYNNEI. Between the trimmed V and J ends, which lost 7 bases and 4 bases, there was a span of 5 bases. In DNA form, the CDR3 reads TGTGCCAGCAACGCGTACAATGAGCAGTTCTTC. Amino acids: CASNAYNEQFF.

CDR3 sequence: CASSVESSYEQYF. In DNA, the CDR3 is TGTGCCAGCAGCGTAGAGTCGAGCTACGAGCAGTACTTC. V is TRBV9 and J is TRBJ2-7; the D is unclear. The CDR3 contains 13 residues. Germline V CDR1 and CDR2: SGDLS, YYNGEE. Trimming pared 0 bases from V and 3 bases from J, leaving 7 bases between. The whole variable domain, filled in from reference TRBV9 and TRBJ2-7, reads DSGVTQTPKHLITATGQRVTLRCSPRSGDLSVYWYQQSLDQGLQFLIQYYNGEERAKGNILERFSAQQFPDLHSELNLSSLELGDSALYFCASSVESSYEQYFGPGTRLTVT.

The genes are TRBV18 and TRBJ2-1; D is possibly TRBD2 (5 bases). V was cut by 4 bases and J by 4 bases, with 11 bases left in between. The CDR3 is made up of 14 amino acids. Germline CDR1 reads KGHSH; CDR2 reads LQKENI. CDR3 sequence (DNA): TGTGCCAGCTCACTTGCGGGTGGGTACAATGAGCAGTTCTTC. Its protein is CASSLAGGYNEQFF.

The chain recombines TRBV28 with TRBJ1-2, with 8 positions matching TRBD1. The CDR3 covers 15 residues. The germline gives CDR1 MDHEN, CDR2 SYDVKM. Trimming took 9 bases from V and 7 from J; bases not matched to a gene: 16. The CDR3 loop reads CASSSGRQGARGYTF. CDR3 nucleotide sequence: TGTGCCAGTAGCTCAGGGAGGCAGGGGGCGCGTGGCTACACCTTC.

The chain has TRBV5-4 and TRBJ2-5; a possible D gene is TRBD1 (6 bases). Germline CDR1 SGHNT, CDR2 YYREEE (reference sequence). Trimming took 1 base from V and 9 from J, leaving 19 bases between them. There are 15 residues in the CDR3. CDR3 in amino acids: CASSLWGGTGYPQYF. The CDR3 DNA sequence: TGTGCCAGCAGCTTGTGGGGCGGAACAGGGTATCCCCAGTACTTC.

The rearrangement uses TRBV11-2 and TRBJ2-2, with 11 bases lining up with TRBD2. Trimming at V came to 5 bases and at J to 0 bases, leaving 2 bases not matched to a gene. The CDR3 loop spans 16 amino acids. From germline, CDR1 is SGHAT and CDR2 FQNNGV. The CDR3, as DNA: TGTGCCAGCAGCCAGACTAGCGGGGCGAACACCGGGGAGCTGTTTTTT. Translated: CASSQTSGANTGELFF.

This rearrangement joins TRBV2 to TRBJ1-1; a weak D match, TRBD1 (5 bases). The CDR3 is 12 amino acids. Per the germline V gene, CDR1 is SNHLY and CDR2 is FYNNEI. The germline V and J ends were trimmed by 7 bases and 4 bases, with 10 bases remaining between them. CDR3 nucleotide sequence: TGTGCCAGCAATGGGGGAGGCACTGAAGCTTTCTTT. It codes for CASNGGGTEAFF.

This rearrangement joins TRBV5-1 to TRBJ1-1, with unresolved D. The CDR3 loop spans 14 amino acids. Trimming took 4 bases from V and 1 from J, leaving 11 bases between them. The V gene's germline CDR1 is SGHRS and CDR2 YFSETQ. CDR3 coding DNA: TGCGCCAGCAGCCCCTCAGGAGGGAACACTGAAGCTTTCTTT. Translated, it gives CASSPSGGNTEAFF.

This clone occurred many times. The V gene is TRBV19, the J gene TRBJ2-2, with D perhaps matching TRBD2 (6 bases). Trimming removed 6 bases from V and 4 bases from J, with 18 bases in between. Germline V gene data show CDR1 as LNHDA and CDR2 as SQIVND (reference sequence). This CDR3 has 16 amino acids. Here the CDR3 DNA reads TGTGCCAGTAGAGGTGGGACTTCGTATCCCACCGGGGAGCTGTTTTTT. Translation: CASRGGTSYPTGELFF.

The genes are TRBV6-1 and TRBJ1-5; possibly TRBD1 for D (5 bases). The CDR3 is 17 residues long. Between the trimmed V and J ends, which lost 3 bases and 0 bases, there was a span of 15 bases. Germline V gene data show CDR1 as MNHNS and CDR2 as SASEGT. CDR3 nucleotide sequence: TGTGCCAGCAGTGACCCCAAGGGGAGGTCTAGCAATCAGCCCCAGCATTTT. Translating gives CASSDPKGRSSNQPQHF.

Only a few counts were recorded for this clone. The chain has TRBV6-5 and TRBJ2-3; D not certain. The CDR3 spans 15 residues. Trimming shortened V by 6 bases and J by 0 bases, and 13 bases separated the two germline ends. Germline CDR1 MNHEY, CDR2 SVGAGI. Written as DNA, the CDR3 is TGTGCCAGCAGGATTAGTCGTCCTAGCACAGATACGCAGTATTTT. This sequence encodes CASRISRPSTDTQYF.

The chain has TRBV7-8 and TRBJ2-1; perhaps TRBD2 as D (6 bases). Germline lookup yields CDR1 SGHVS and CDR2 FQNEAQ. The CDR3 loop spans 14 amino acids. V shed 5 bases and J shed 4 bases, with 12 bases lying between them. The CDR3 coding sequence is TGTGCCAGCAGCCTGCGGAGGGTGTACAATGAGCAGTTCTTC. Its protein product is CASSLRRVYNEQFF. The full variable domain, in which reference TRBV7-8 and TRBJ2-1 provide the parts outside the CDR3, is GAGVSQSPRYKVAKRGQDVALRCDPISGHVSLFWYQQALGQGPEFLTYFQNEAQLDKSGLPSDRFFAERPEGSVSTLKIQRTQQEDSAVYLCASSLRRVYNEQFFGPGTRLTVL.

The gene calls are TRBV6-2 or TRBV6-3 and TRBJ1-5; 7 bases are shared with TRBD1. CDR1 and CDR2 from the germline V gene are MNHEY and SVGEGT. The length of the CDR3 is 13 residues. With 5 bases clipped from V and 12 bases from J, the junction kept 10 bases outside the gene matches. CDR3 DNA sequence: TGTGCCAGCAGTAACGGGGGACAGACAAACCAGCATTTT. It specifies CASSNGGQTNQHF.

There are a few counts of this clone. V and J are TRBV3-1 (or the pseudogene TRBV3-2) and TRBJ1-6; TRBD1 agrees at 8 bases. The germline V gene has CDR1 LGHDT and CDR2 YNNKEL (reference sequence). Trimming removed 6 bases from V and 5 bases from J; junction bases left unmatched: 6. This CDR3 comprises 15 residues. The CDR3 DNA sequence: TGTGCCAGCAGGGGCTCAGGGGGCCATAATTCACCCCTCCACTTT. Translated: CASRGSGGHNSPLHF.